Listed here are 2 T cell receptor beta chains from one sample, sequenced in a study of human T cells and chemical hapten exposure (dated by TCRdb to the early 2020s). Preparation of the library involved RACE. This sample was sequenced with a NextSeq 500. TCRdb took the public reads, trimmed them with fastp at Q25, ran MiXCR for clone calling and kept in-frame beta chains. Rows matching on CDR3 protein sequence are summarized as one entry with the most common DNA and genes. For this sample there are approximately 25,000 distinct CDR3 sequences; 9.4% appear just once. About 7% of the sample lies in the top ten. Per the publication, the time point label means: patch test 2, 6 weeks after DPC sensitization. This sample's treatment or condition label indicates: therapeutic diphenylcyclopropenone sensitization with weekly scalp DPC. The sequencing here drew on whole blood, taken in connection with sensitization to the hapten diphenylcyclopropenone (DPC). Receptor source: a man younger than 45 with alopecia areata. Some clones in this sample may be carry-over from other donors' samples.

This clonotype was observed at least ten times. The V and J genes are TRBV6-2 or TRBV6-3 and TRBJ2-1; TRBD2 matches at 11 bases. The CDR3 is made up of 16 amino acids. The V gene's germline CDR1 is MNHEY and CDR2 SVGEGT. J lost 7 bases, V lost 7 bases, and 12 bases had no gene match. CDR3 loop: CASTAIAGGPLNEQFF. In nucleotides, the CDR3 is TGTGCCAGCACCGCTATAGCGGGGGGGCCCCTTAATGAGCAGTTCTTC.

This clonotype was detected many times. This rearrangement joins TRBV7-2 to TRBJ2-1; a weak D match, TRBD2 (5 bases). V was shortened by 5 bases and J by 11 bases, with 10 bases between the two germline ends. Germline assignment: CDR1 SGHTA and CDR2 FQGNSA. The CDR3 covers 11 residues. CDR3 DNA: TGTGCCAGCAGCCGCGACTACCAGCAGTTCTTC. Translation: CASSRDYQQFF. Filled out from reference TRBV7-2 and TRBJ2-1, the complete variable domain reads GAGVSQSPSNKVTEKGKDVELRCDPISGHTALYWYRQSLGQGLEFLIYFQGNSAPDKSGLPSDRFSAERTGGSVSTLTIQRTQQEDSAVYLCASSRDYQQFFGPGTRLTVL.